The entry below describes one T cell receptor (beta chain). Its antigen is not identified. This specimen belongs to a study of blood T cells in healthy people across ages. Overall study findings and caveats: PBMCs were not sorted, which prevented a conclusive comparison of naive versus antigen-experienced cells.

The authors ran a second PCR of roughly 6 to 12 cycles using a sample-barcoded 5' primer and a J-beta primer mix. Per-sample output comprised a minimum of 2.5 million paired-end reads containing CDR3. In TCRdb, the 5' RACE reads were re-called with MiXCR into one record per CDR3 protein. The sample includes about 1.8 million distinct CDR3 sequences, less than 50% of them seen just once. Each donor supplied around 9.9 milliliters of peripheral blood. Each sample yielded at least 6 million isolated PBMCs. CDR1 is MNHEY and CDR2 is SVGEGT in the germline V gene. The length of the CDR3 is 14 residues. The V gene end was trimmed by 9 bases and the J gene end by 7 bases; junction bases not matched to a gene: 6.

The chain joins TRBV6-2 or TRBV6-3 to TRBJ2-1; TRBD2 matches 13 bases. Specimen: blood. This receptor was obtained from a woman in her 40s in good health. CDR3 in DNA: TGTGCCAGATCCGGGACTAGCGGGGATAATGAGCAGTTCTTC. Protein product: CARSGTSGDNEQFF.